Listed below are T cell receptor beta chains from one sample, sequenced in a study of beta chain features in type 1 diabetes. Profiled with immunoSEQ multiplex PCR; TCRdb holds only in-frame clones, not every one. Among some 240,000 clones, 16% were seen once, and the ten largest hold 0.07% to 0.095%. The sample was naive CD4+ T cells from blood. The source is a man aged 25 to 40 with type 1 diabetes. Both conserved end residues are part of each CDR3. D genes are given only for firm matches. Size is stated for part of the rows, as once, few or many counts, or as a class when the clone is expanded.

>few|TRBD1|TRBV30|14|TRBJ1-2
TGTGCCTGGACGGGTCAGGGGGGTGCCTATGGCTACACCTTC
CAWTGQGGAYGYTF
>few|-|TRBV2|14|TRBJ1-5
TGTGCCAGCAGTGAACGACAGCCTAATCAGCCCCAGCATTTT
CASSERQPNQPQHF
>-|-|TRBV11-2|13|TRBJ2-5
TGTGCCAGCAGCTCATACCACAACCTCACCCAGTACTTC
CASSSYHNLTQYF
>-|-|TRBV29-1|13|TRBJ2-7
TGCAGCGTTAAAGGGACGGTTACCTACGAGCAGTACTTC
CSVKGTVTYEQYF
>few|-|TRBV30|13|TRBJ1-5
TGTGCCTGGAGCCATGCAGGGTCTCAGCCCCAGCATTTT
CAWSHAGSQPQHF
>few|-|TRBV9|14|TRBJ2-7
TGTGCCAGCAGCGTCACCGGGACCACCTACGAGCAGTACTTC
CASSVTGTTYEQYF
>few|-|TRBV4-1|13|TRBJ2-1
TGCGCCAGCAGCCAAGGGTCTGTGACTCGGCAGTTCTTC
CASSQGSVTRQFF
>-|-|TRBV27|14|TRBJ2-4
TGTGCCAGCAGTTTGATTGGGGCCAAAAACATTCAGTACTTC
CASSLIGAKNIQYF
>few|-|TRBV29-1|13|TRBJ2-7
TGCAGCGTTGAAGATGAGGTCGCCTACGAGCAGTACTTC
CSVEDEVAYEQYF
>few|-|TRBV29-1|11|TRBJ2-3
TGCAGCGGGGGAAACACAGATACGCAGTATTTT
CSGGNTDTQYF
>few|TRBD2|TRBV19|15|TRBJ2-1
TGTGCCAGTAGTAAACTAGCGGGAGTTCACAATGAGCAGTTCTTC
CASSKLAGVHNEQFF
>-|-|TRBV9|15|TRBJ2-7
TGTGCCAGCAGCCGCACGGAGGGATTCCGCTACGAGCAGTACTTC
CASSRTEGFRYEQYF
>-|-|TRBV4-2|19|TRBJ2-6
TGTGCCAGCAGCCAAGGGGGGCTGCGCACAGTCTCTGGGGCCAACGTCCTGACTTTC
CASSQGGLRTVSGANVLTF
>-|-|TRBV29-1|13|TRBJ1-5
TGCAGCGTCGCGGGGGTCCCAAATCAGCCCCAGCATTTT
CSVAGVPNQPQHF
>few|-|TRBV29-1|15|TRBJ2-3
TGCAGCGTCCCGCGGACGCAGACGCTGACAGATACGCAGTATTTT
CSVPRTQTLTDTQYF
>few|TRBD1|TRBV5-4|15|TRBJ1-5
TGTGCCAGCAGCCGACAGGGAGGGGGAGATCAGCCCCAGCATTTT
CASSRQGGGDQPQHF
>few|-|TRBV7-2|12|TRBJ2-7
TGTGCCAGCAGCTCACAGGGCTACGAGCAGTACTTC
CASSSQGYEQYF
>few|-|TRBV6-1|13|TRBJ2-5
TGTGCCAGCAGTGCCGTGAATCAAGAGACCCAGTACTTC
CASSAVNQETQYF
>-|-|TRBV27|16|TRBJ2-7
TGTGCCAGCAGAGAAAAGGTTACGAAGAGGGTGGGCGAGCAGTACTTC
CASREKVTKRVGEQYF
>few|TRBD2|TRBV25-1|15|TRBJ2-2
TGTGCCAGCAGTGTGGCTAGCGGCTACACCGGGGAGCTGTTTTTT
CASSVASGYTGELFF
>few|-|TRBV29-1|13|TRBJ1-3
TGCAGCGTCGGTAGGGGCTCTGGAAACACCATATATTTT
CSVGRGSGNTIYF
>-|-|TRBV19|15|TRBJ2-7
TGTGCCAGTAGTATCTTATCTCAGGGGACCTACGAGCAGTACTTC
CASSILSQGTYEQYF
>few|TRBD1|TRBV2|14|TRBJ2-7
TGTGCCAGCAAGGCGGGGACAGGGAGTCACGAGCAGTACTTC
CASKAGTGSHEQYF
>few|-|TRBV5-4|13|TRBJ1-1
TGTGCCAGCAGCTTGGAGGAGAACACTGAAGCTTTCTTT
CASSLEENTEAFF
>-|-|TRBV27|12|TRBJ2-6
TGTGCCAGCAGTTCCCGGGCCAACGTCCTGACTTTC
CASSSRANVLTF
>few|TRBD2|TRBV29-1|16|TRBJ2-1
TGCAGCGTTGAAGGACTAGCGGGAGCCTCCTACAATGAGCAGTTCTTC
CSVEGLAGASYNEQFF
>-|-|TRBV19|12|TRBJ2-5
TGTGCCAGTAGTTTCCAGAAGGAGACCCAGTACTTC
CASSFQKETQYF
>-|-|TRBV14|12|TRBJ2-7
TGTGCCAGCAGCCAATGGGGATACGAGCAGTACTTC
CASSQWGYEQYF
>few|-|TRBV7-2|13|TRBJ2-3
TGTGCCAGCAGCTTACCGGGAGCAGATACGCAGTATTTT
CASSLPGADTQYF
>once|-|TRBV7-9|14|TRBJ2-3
TGTGCCAGCAGTCCTACAGCTACGACGGGTACGCAGTATTTT
CASSPTATTGTQYF
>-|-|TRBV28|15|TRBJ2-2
TGTGCCAGCAGTTCCCCGGGGAGGAGCACCGGGGAGCTGTTTTTT
CASSSPGRSTGELFF
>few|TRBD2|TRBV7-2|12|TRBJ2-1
TGTGCCAGCAGCTGGCGGGAGAGTGAGCAGTTCTTC
CASSWRESEQFF
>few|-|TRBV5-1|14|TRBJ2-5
TGCGCCAGCAGCTTGGCAGGGAACCAAGAGACCCAGTACTTC
CASSLAGNQETQYF
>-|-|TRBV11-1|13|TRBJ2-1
TGTGCCAGCAGCTTAGTCGGCGGGTCGGGGCAGTTCTTC
CASSLVGGSGQFF
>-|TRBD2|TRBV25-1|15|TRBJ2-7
TGTGCCAGCAGTGAACCGGGACTAGCGGTCTACGAGCAGTACTTC
CASSEPGLAVYEQYF
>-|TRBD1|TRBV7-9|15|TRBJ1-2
TGTGCCAGCAGCTCTGGGACAGGAGGGAACTATGGCTACACCTTC
CASSSGTGGNYGYTF
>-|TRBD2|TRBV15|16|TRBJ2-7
TGTGCCACCAGCAGAGATCTGACTAGCGGGTCCTACGAGCAGTACTTC
CATSRDLTSGSYEQYF
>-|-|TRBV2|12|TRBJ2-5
TGTGCCAGCAGGGGGGAAGGAGAGACCCAGTACTTC
CASRGEGETQYF
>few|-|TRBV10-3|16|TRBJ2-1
TGTGCCATCAGTGGGTTCTCCGGGACTGCAATCAATGAGCAGTTCTTC
CAISGFSGTAINEQFF
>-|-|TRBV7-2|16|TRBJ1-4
TGTGCCAGCAGCCCTCAGACCCCACCGTCAGGAGAAAAACTGTTTTTT
CASSPQTPPSGEKLFF
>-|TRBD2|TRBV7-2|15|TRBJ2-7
TGTGCCAGCAGCTTAGTCGGCAGCGGGAGCTACGAGCAGTACTTC
CASSLVGSGSYEQYF
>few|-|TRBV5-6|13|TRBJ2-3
TGTGCCAGCAGCTTGGGGCGGGCAGATACGCAGTATTTT
CASSLGRADTQYF
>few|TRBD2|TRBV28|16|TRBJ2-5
TGTGCCAGCAGTTTACCCCTAGCGGATTACCAAGAGACCCAGTACTTC
CASSLPLADYQETQYF
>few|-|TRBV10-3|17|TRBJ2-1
TGTGCCATCAGTGAGTCCAGGGGTATTAGGTCCTACAATGAGCAGTTCTTC
CAISESRGIRSYNEQFF
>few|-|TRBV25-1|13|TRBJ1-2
TGTGCCAGCAGGTCCCAGGGACACTATGGCTACACCTTC
CASRSQGHYGYTF
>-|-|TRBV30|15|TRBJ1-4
TGTGCCTGGACGCAGGGGCCGGAGTTCGGTGAAAAACTGTTTTTT
CAWTQGPEFGEKLFF
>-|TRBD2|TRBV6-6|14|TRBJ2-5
TGTGCCAGCAGTTACGGCGGGAGCGGAGAGACCCAGTACTTC
CASSYGGSGETQYF